This T cell receptor (beta chain) was recovered during a study of blood T cell repertoires in COVID-19. The V end lost 5 bases, the J end lost 9 bases, and 11 bases lay between the germline ends. The CDR3 length is 13 residues. Germline V gives CDR1 SGHAT, CDR2 FQDESV (reference sequence). Recovered participants had two consecutive negative NP/OP PCR tests, healthcare professional clearance, or symptom resolution. Repertoires were generated with immunoSEQ multiplex PCR, while TCRdb's copy carries only in-frame clones and drops some. This sample has some 420,000 clones, with over 75% found just once. The sample consisted of PBMCs or T cells enriched from blood (not recorded which). This TCR was recovered from a man aged 30-40 years who had recovered from COVID-19. The rearrangement links TRBV11-1 to TRBJ1-6, with a possible D match to TRBD1 (6 bases). The CDR3 region has the DNA TGTGCCAGCAGCAACAGGGAGAGTTCACCCCTCCACTTT. Its protein is CASSNRESSPLHF.